Listed below are T cell receptor beta chains from one sample, sequenced in a study of T-cell memory formation after mild COVID-19. TCRdb redid the calling of the 5' RACE reads with MiXCR, one entry per CDR3 protein. The sample includes a few hundred thousand distinct CDR3 sequences, under 30% of them seen just once. The sample taken for sequencing was PBMCs or a T cell subset sorted from them (not recorded which). The source is an adult woman who had mild COVID-19 (a few samples of this study predate the infection). Cell type and time point are not known. Both conserved end residues are part of each CDR3. A D gene is named only where the DNA matches it firmly. Where a row states a size, it is once, few, many or the class of an expanded clone; other rows omit it.

TRBJ1-2 | NA | NA | TRBV29-1 | CSAETRDTFDYGYTF | TGCAGCGCGGAGACCCGGGACACCTTTGACTATGGCTACACCTTC
TRBJ2-3 | NA | many | TRBV20-1 | CSAIRRSGTDTQYF | TGCAGTGCTATCCGGAGAAGCGGCACAGATACGCAGTATTTT
TRBJ1-1 | NA | few | TRBV5-1 | CASSVGAHTEAFF | TGCGCCAGCAGCGTTGGGGCGCACACTGAAGCTTTCTTT
TRBJ1-1 | NA | NA | TRBV12-3/TRBV12-4 | CASSLQGGGSEAFF | TGTGCCAGCAGTCTTCAGGGTGGGGGTTCTGAAGCTTTCTTT
TRBJ2-1 | NA | NA | TRBV27 | CASSYYNNEQFF | TGTGCCAGCAGTTACTACAACAATGAGCAGTTCTTC
TRBJ2-7 | NA | few | TRBV5-1 | CASSPDWGSLEIEQYF | TGCGCCAGCAGCCCCGACTGGGGCTCCCTCGAGATTGAGCAGTACTTC
TRBJ2-5 | NA | NA | TRBV28 | CASSLVGGTVQETQYF | TGTGCCAGCAGTTTAGTTGGGGGGACGGTCCAAGAGACCCAGTACTTC
TRBJ1-1 | NA | NA | TRBV4-1 | CASSQDRDTEAFF | TGCGCCAGCAGCCAAGACAGGGATACTGAAGCTTTCTTT
TRBJ1-1 | NA | NA | TRBV5-1 | CASSLVLGTTEAFF | TGCGCCAGCAGCTTGGTCCTGGGCACCACTGAAGCTTTCTTT
TRBJ2-3 | NA | few | TRBV5-1 | CASSGGPENTDTQYF | TGCGCCAGCAGCGGGGGACCGGAGAACACAGATACGCAGTATTTT
TRBJ2-1 | NA | many | TRBV12-3/TRBV12-4 | CASSFGRRESSYNEQFF | TGTGCCAGCAGTTTTGGCCGTCGGGAGAGCTCCTACAATGAGCAGTTCTTC
TRBJ2-1 | NA | NA | TRBV24-1 | CATSDYGQIDEQFF | TGTGCCACCAGTGACTACGGACAGATCGATGAGCAGTTCTTC
TRBJ2-1 | NA | NA | TRBV11-1 | CASSTGGGEQFF | TGTGCCAGCAGCACCGGAGGTGGAGAGCAGTTCTTC
TRBJ1-4 | TRBD1 | few | TRBV29-1 | CSVDTTGQKDEKLFF | TGCAGCGTTGATACAACGGGACAGAAGGATGAAAAACTGTTTTTT
TRBJ2-7 | TRBD2 | few | TRBV29-1 | CSALLGTSGRVQYF | TGCAGCGCCCTCCTCGGGACTAGCGGGAGGGTGCAGTACTTC
TRBJ2-1 | TRBD2 | NA | TRBV7-2 | CASSRGLAGETYNEQFF | TGTGCCAGCAGCAGAGGACTAGCGGGGGAAACCTACAATGAGCAGTTCTTC
TRBJ2-1 | NA | NA | TRBV7-9 | CASSSGTGEQFF | TGTGCCAGCAGCTCCGGTACGGGTGAGCAGTTCTTC
TRBJ2-3 | TRBD2 | few | TRBV12-3/TRBV12-4 | CASSLLLAGVDTQYF | TGTGCCAGCAGTCTACTGCTAGCGGGGGTAGATACGCAGTATTTT
TRBJ2-1 | TRBD2 | few | TRBV13 | CASSLLLAGGFLYNEQFF | TGTGCCAGCAGCTTATTACTAGCGGGAGGTTTTCTCTACAATGAGCAGTTCTTC
TRBJ2-5 | TRBD2 | NA | TRBV11-2 | CASSLDAGTGGRETQYF | TGTGCCAGCAGCTTAGACGCCGGGACTGGCGGGAGAGAGACCCAGTACTTC
TRBJ1-6 | TRBD1 | NA | TRBV20-1 | CSASAGTGANSPLHF | TGCAGTGCTAGTGCTGGGACAGGCGCTAATTCACCCCTCCACTTT
TRBJ2-3 | TRBD1 | NA | TRBV12-3/TRBV12-4 | CASSLRTGGVTDTQYF | TGTGCCAGCAGTCTGCGGACAGGGGGGGTGACAGATACGCAGTATTTT
TRBJ2-7 | TRBD1 | NA | TRBV25-1 | CASRRTGGLDGYEQYF | TGTGCCAGCAGGCGGACAGGGGGATTGGATGGTTACGAGCAGTACTTC
TRBJ1-1 | NA | NA | TRBV15 | CATSIEGRVNTEAFF | TGTGCCACCAGTATCGAGGGGCGCGTGAACACTGAAGCTTTCTTT
TRBJ1-5 | TRBD1 | NA | TRBV29-1 | CSVRTGERQPQHF | TGCAGCGTCCGGACAGGGGAGCGGCAGCCCCAGCATTTT
TRBJ2-3 | NA | few | TRBV2 | CASRPEGGTRTDTQYF | TGTGCCAGCAGACCAGAAGGGGGGACTCGCACAGATACGCAGTATTTT
TRBJ1-2 | TRBD1 | NA | TRBV2 | CASNPGQGFQVYGYTF | TGTGCCAGCAATCCGGGACAGGGGTTTCAGGTCTATGGCTACACCTTC
TRBJ1-5 | TRBD1 | NA | TRBV15 | CATSRSNRGFNQPQHF | TGTGCCACCAGCAGATCCAACAGGGGGTTCAATCAGCCCCAGCATTTT
TRBJ2-3 | TRBD1 | NA | TRBV5-1 | CASSPGQGAADTQYF | TGCGCCAGCAGCCCGGGACAGGGGGCAGCAGATACGCAGTATTTT
TRBJ2-7 | NA | NA | TRBV2 | CASLDKAPGGLEQYF | TGTGCCAGCTTAGACAAGGCCCCTGGGGGCCTAGAGCAGTACTTC
TRBJ2-2 | TRBD1 | NA | TRBV28 | CASSWDRDGGELFF | TGTGCCAGCAGTTGGGACAGGGATGGCGGGGAGCTGTTTTTT
TRBJ1-5 | TRBD1 | NA | TRBV9 | CASSDGQGGNQPQHF | TGTGCCAGCAGCGACGGACAGGGAGGCAATCAGCCCCAGCATTTT
TRBJ1-5 | TRBD1 | NA | TRBV30 | CAWSPTGTGTQPQHF | TGTGCCTGGAGTCCAACCGGGACAGGGACTCAGCCCCAGCATTTT
TRBJ2-5 | TRBD1 | few | TRBV18 | CASSPQDRGPARYF | TGTGCCAGCTCACCACAGGACAGGGGCCCTGCCCGGTACTTC
TRBJ2-3 | NA | few | TRBV5-1 | CASSRDGGFGTDTQYF | TGCGCCAGCAGCCGGGATGGGGGGTTCGGCACAGATACGCAGTATTTT
TRBJ2-1 | TRBD1 | NA | TRBV5-6 | CASSRTRGLRYNEQFF | TGTGCCAGCAGCCGGACCAGGGGGCTGAGATACAATGAGCAGTTCTTC
TRBJ1-1 | TRBD1 | NA | TRBV19 | CASRRTGRPEAFF | TGTGCCAGTAGGAGGACAGGGCGTCCTGAAGCTTTCTTT
TRBJ2-7 | TRBD1 | many | TRBV6-5 | CASSYRGQGAYEQYF | TGTGCCAGCAGTTACCGGGGACAGGGGGCCTACGAGCAGTACTTC
TRBJ1-4 | TRBD1 | NA | TRBV13 | CASSRDRGEKLFF | TGTGCCAGCAGCCGGGACAGGGGAGAAAAACTGTTTTTT
TRBJ2-2 | TRBD2 | NA | TRBV5-1 | CASSPRWTSGRMSTGELFF | TGCGCCAGCAGCCCGCGCTGGACTAGCGGGAGAATGTCCACCGGGGAGCTGTTTTTT
TRBJ2-7 | TRBD1 | few | TRBV6-1 | CASSPDRGFFYEQYF | TGTGCCAGCAGTCCAGACAGGGGGTTCTTCTACGAGCAGTACTTC
TRBJ2-6 | NA | NA | TRBV5-1 | CASRPLSSGANVLTF | TGCGCCAGCAGGCCCCTTAGCTCTGGGGCCAACGTCCTGACTTTC
TRBJ1-2 | NA | few | TRBV7-2 | CASSLEGMFYGYTF | TGTGCCAGCAGCTTAGAGGGGATGTTCTATGGCTACACCTTC
TRBJ2-7 | NA | few | TRBV6-1 | CASSDPGIGYEQYF | TGTGCCAGCAGTGATCCGGGAATCGGGTACGAGCAGTACTTC
TRBJ2-7 | TRBD2 | NA | TRBV7-9 | CASSTGLASSYEQYF | TGTGCCAGCAGCACGGGACTAGCCTCCTCCTACGAGCAGTACTTC
TRBJ2-7 | NA | many | TRBV5-5 | CASSLESHPTYEQYF | TGTGCCAGCAGCTTGGAATCCCACCCAACCTACGAGCAGTACTTC
TRBJ1-6 | TRBD1 | few | TRBV3-1 | CASTTSGTDNSPLHF | TGTGCCAGCACCACTTCGGGGACAGACAATTCACCCCTCCACTTT
TRBJ2-3 | NA | NA | TRBV15 | CATSRGLPGGTDTQYF | TGTGCCACCAGCAGAGGTCTCCCCGGCGGCACAGATACGCAGTATTTT
TRBJ1-4 | NA | few | TRBV12-3/TRBV12-4 | CASSFWSSLNEKLFF | TGTGCCAGCAGTTTCTGGAGCAGCCTTAATGAAAAACTGTTTTTT
TRBJ1-5 | TRBD1 | NA | TRBV24-1 | CATSDGGQGQPQHF | TGTGCCACCAGTGATGGGGGACAGGGGCAGCCCCAGCATTTT
TRBJ2-5 | NA | few | TRBV24-1 | CATSEPSLQETQYF | TGTGCCACCAGTGAGCCGAGCCTTCAAGAGACCCAGTACTTC
TRBJ2-7 | TRBD2 | once | TRBV18 | CASSPPASGSYEQYF | TGTGCCAGCTCACCACCTGCTAGCGGGAGTTACGAGCAGTACTTC
TRBJ1-1 | NA | NA | TRBV6-6 | CASRYRDREAFF | TGTGCCAGCAGATACCGGGACCGTGAAGCTTTCTTT
TRBJ2-1 | TRBD2 | NA | TRBV12-3/TRBV12-4 | CASSPSGLARGNEQFF | TGTGCCAGCAGCCCCAGCGGACTAGCAAGGGGCAATGAGCAGTTCTTC
TRBJ2-1 | NA | NA | TRBV4-1 | CASSQDPGFNEQFF | TGCGCCAGCAGCCAAGATCCAGGTTTCAATGAGCAGTTCTTC
TRBJ2-7 | TRBD1 | few | TRBV7-9 | CASSPTDRGPYEQYF | TGTGCCAGCAGCCCTACTGACAGGGGTCCTTACGAGCAGTACTTC
TRBJ2-4 | TRBD2 | NA | TRBV30 | CAWSVRASGGPNIQYF | TGTGCCTGGAGTGTCAGGGCTAGCGGGGGGCCAAACATTCAGTACTTC
TRBJ2-7 | NA | few | TRBV5-1 | CASSLNGDKAYEQYF | TGCGCCAGCAGCTTGAACGGCGATAAAGCCTACGAGCAGTACTTC
TRBJ1-2 | NA | NA | TRBV9 | CASSVVEWDYGYTF | TGTGCCAGCAGCGTAGTCGAGTGGGACTATGGCTACACCTTC